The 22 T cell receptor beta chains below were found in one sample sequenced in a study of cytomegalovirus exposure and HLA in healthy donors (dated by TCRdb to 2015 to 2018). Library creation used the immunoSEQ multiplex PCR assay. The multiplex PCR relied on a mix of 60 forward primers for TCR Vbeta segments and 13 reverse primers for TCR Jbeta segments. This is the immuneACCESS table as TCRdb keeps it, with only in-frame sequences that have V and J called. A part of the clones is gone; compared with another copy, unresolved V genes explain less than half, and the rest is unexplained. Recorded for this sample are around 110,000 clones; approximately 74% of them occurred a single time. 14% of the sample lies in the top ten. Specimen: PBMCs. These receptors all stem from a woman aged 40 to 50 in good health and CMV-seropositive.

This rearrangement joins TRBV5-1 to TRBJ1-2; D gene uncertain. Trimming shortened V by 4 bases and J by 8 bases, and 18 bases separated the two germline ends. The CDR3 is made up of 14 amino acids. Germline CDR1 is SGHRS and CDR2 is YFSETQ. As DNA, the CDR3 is TGCGCCAGCAGCCCACTGGACCCGGCGGGAGGCTACACCTTC. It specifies CASSPLDPAGGYTF.

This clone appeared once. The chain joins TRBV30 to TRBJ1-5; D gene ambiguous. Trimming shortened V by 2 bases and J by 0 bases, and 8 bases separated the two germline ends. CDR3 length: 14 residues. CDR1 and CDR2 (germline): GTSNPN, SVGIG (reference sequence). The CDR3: CAWSSGNSNQPQHF. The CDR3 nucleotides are TGTGCCTGGAGTTCCGGGAATAGCAATCAGCCCCAGCATTTT.

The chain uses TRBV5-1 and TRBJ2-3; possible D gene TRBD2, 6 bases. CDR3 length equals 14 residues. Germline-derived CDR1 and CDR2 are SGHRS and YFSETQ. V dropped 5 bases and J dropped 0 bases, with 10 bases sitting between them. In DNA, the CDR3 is TGCGCCAGCAGAGGGACTTCGAGCACAGATACGCAGTATTTT. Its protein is CASRGTSSTDTQYF.

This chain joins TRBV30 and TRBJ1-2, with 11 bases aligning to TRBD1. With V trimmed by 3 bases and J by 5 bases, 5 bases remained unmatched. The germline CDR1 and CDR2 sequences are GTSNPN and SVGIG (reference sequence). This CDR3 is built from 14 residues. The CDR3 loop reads CAWSPDRGLYGYTF. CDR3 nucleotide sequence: TGTGCCTGGAGCCCGGACAGGGGGCTGTATGGCTACACCTTC.

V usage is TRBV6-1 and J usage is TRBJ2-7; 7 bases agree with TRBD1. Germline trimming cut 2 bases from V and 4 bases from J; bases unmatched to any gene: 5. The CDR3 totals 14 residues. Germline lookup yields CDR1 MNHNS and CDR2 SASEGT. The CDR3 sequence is CASSENWTGYEQYV. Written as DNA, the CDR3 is TGTGCCAGCAGTGAAAACTGGACAGGATACGAGCAGTACGTC.

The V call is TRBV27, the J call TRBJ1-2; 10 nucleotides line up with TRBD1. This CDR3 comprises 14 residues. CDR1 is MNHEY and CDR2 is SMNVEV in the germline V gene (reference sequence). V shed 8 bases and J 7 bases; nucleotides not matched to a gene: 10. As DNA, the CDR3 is TGTGCCAGCCGGTCGGGGGGACAGGGGACTGGCTACACCTTC. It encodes CASRSGGQGTGYTF.

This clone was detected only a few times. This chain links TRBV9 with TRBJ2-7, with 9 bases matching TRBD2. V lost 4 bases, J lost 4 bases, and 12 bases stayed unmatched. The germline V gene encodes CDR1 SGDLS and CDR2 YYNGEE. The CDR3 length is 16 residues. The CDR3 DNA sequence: TGTGCCAGCAGCCCAGGGGGTGGGACTAGCCTTTACGAGCAGTACTTC. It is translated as CASSPGGGTSLYEQYF.

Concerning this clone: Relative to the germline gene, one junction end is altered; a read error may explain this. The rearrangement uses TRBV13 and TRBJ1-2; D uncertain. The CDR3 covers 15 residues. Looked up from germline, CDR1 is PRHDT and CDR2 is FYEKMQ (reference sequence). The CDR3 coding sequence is TGTGCCAGCAGCATAGGTTTCGGAGCTAACTATGGCCACACCTTC. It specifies CASSIGFGANYGHTF.

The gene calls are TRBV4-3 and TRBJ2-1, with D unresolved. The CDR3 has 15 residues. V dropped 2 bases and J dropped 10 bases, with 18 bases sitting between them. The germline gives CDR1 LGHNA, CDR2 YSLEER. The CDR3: CASSQRPGRTEEQFF. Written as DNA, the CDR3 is TGCGCCAGCAGCCAACGACCAGGTAGAACTGAAGAGCAGTTCTTC.

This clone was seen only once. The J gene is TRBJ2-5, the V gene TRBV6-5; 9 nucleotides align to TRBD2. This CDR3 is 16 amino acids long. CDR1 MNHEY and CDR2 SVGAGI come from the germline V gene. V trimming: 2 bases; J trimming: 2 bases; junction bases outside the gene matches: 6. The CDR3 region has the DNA TGTGCCAGCAGTTACGGGACTAGCACTAGTCAAGAGACCCAGTACTTC. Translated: CASSYGTSTSQETQYF.

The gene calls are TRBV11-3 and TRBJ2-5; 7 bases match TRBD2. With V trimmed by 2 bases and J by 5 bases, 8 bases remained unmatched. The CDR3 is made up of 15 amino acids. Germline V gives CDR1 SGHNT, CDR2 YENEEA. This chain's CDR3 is CASSLNSGVGETQYF. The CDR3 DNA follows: TGTGCCAGCAGCTTAAACAGCGGGGTGGGCGAGACCCAGTACTTC.

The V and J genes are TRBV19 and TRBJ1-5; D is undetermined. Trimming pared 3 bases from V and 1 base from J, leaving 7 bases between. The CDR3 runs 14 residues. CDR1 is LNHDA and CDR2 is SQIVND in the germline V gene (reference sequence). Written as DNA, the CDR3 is TGTGCCAGTAGTATTGTCGGGAGCAATCAGCCCCAGCATTTT. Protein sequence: CASSIVGSNQPQHF.

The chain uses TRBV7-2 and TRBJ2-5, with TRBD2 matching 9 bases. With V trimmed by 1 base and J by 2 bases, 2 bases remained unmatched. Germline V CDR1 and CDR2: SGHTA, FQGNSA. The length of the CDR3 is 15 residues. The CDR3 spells CASSLGGGGQETQYF. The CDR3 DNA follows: TGTGCCAGCAGCTTAGGCGGGGGGGGTCAAGAGACCCAGTACTTC.

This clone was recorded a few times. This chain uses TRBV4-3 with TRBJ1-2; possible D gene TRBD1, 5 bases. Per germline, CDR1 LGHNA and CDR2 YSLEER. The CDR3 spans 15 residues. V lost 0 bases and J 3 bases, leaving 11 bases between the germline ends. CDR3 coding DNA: TGCGCCAGCAGCCAAGATCGGTCAGGGTACTATGGCTACACCTTC. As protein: CASSQDRSGYYGYTF.

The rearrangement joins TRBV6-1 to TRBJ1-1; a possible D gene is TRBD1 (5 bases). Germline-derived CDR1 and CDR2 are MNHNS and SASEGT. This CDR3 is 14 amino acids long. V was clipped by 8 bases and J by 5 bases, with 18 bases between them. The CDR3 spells CASSSGRGETEAFF. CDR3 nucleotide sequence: TGTGCCAGCTCAAGCGGCCGGGGGGAGACTGAAGCTTTCTTT.

For the CDR3, the DNA is TGCAGCGTTGAAGACAGGGGGAATGAAAAACTGTTTTTT. It is translated as CSVEDRGNEKLFF. The chain employs TRBV29-1 and TRBJ1-4; TRBD1 agrees at 7 bases. V dropped 0 bases and J dropped 5; count of bases not matched to a gene: 0. The CDR3 extends over 13 amino acids. Germline CDR1 SQVTM, CDR2 ANQGSEA.

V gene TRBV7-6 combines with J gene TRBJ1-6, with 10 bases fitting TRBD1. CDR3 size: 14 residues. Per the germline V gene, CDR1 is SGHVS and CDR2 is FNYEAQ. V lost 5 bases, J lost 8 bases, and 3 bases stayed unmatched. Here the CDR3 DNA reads TGTGCCAGCAGCCCCGGGACAGGGGATTCACCCCTCCACTTT. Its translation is CASSPGTGDSPLHF.

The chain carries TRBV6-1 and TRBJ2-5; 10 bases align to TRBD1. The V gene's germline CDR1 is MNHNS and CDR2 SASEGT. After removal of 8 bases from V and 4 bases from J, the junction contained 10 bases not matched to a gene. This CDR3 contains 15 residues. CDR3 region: CASGRDRGFGETQYF. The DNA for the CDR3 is TGTGCCAGCGGGAGGGACAGGGGATTCGGAGAGACCCAGTACTTC.

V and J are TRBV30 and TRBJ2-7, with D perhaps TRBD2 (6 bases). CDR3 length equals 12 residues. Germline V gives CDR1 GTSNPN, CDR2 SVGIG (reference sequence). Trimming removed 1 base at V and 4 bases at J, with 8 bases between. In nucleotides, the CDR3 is TGTGCCTGGAGTGAGGGAGGTTACGAGCAGTACTTC. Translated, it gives CAWSEGGYEQYF.

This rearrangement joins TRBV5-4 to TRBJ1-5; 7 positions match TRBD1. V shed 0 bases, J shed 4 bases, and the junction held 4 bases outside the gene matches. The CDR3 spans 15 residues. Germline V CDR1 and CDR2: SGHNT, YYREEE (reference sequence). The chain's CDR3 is CASSLGATGNQPQHF. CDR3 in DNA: TGTGCCAGCAGCTTGGGGGCGACAGGGAATCAGCCCCAGCATTTT.

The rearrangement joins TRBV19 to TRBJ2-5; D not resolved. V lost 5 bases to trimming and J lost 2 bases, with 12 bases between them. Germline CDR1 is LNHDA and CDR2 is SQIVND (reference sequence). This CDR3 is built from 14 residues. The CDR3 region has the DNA TGTGCCAGTAGTGACATCCTCGGACAAGAGACCCAGTACTTC. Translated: CASSDILGQETQYF.

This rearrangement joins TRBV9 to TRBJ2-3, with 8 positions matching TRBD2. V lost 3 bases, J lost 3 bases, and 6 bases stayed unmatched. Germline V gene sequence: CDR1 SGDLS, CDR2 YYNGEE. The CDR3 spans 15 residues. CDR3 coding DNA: TGTGCCAGCAGCGCGGGGGGGCAAAGGACAGATACGCAGTATTTT. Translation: CASSAGGQRTDTQYF.